These 27 T cell receptor beta chains share one sample of origin, sequenced in a study of blood T cell repertoires in COVID-19. The data were produced by immunoSEQ multiplex PCR, yet TCRdb's version contains in-frame clones alone and is incomplete. This table has 200,000 to 300,000 clones, approximately 85% appearing once. Sequencing input: peripheral blood. These receptors were collected from a human donor in a cohort sampled during active COVID-19.

The chain employs TRBV7-9 and TRBJ2-1; a possible D gene is TRBD2 (6 bases). V was cut by 1 base and J by 4 bases, with 17 bases left in between. Germline V gives CDR1 SEHNR, CDR2 FQNEAQ (reference sequence). The CDR3 runs to 17 residues. For the CDR3, the DNA is TGTGCCAGCAGCTTAGATACCGGGGCTAGCGTTTACAATGAGCAGTTCTTC. As protein: CASSLDTGASVYNEQFF.

This sequence joins TRBV11-3 and TRBJ2-1, with D tentatively TRBD1 (6 bases). V lost 4 bases to trimming and J lost 0 bases, with 13 bases between them. Germline V gene lookup returns CDR1 SGHNT and CDR2 YENEEA. The CDR3 has 16 amino acids. The CDR3, as DNA: TGTGCCAGCAGCTGGGGACATTCGAGCTCCTACAATGAGCAGTTCTTC. Protein: CASSWGHSSSYNEQFF. The full variable domain, its missing parts supplied by reference TRBV11-3 and TRBJ2-1, is EAGVVQSPRYKIIEKKQPVAFWCNPISGHNTLYWYLQNLGQGPELLIRYENEEAVDDSQLPKDRFSAERLKGVDSTLKIQPAELGDSAVYLCASSWGHSSSYNEQFFGPGTRLTVL.

This chain links TRBV11-2 with TRBJ2-7; D not resolved. The CDR3 loop spans 16 amino acids. Looked up from germline, CDR1 is SGHAT and CDR2 is FQNNGV. V was pared by 5 bases and J by 7 bases, with 24 bases between. CDR3 nucleotide sequence: TGTGCCAGCAGCCCGCCTAATGCACCAAGAGTATGGGAGCAGTACTTC. This codes for CASSPPNAPRVWEQYF.

This clone was counted a few times. The chain combines TRBV19 with TRBJ1-2; 7 nucleotides align to TRBD1. CDR1 and CDR2 from the germline V gene are LNHDA and SQIVND (reference sequence). With 8 bases clipped from V and 6 bases from J, the junction kept 9 bases outside the gene matches. CDR3 size: 13 residues. The CDR3 is CASEQGLVDGYTF. For the CDR3, the DNA is TGTGCCAGTGAACAGGGGTTGGTCGATGGCTACACCTTC.

V and J are TRBV7-2 and TRBJ1-2, with TRBD1 matching 7 bases. The ends lost 5 bases at V and 5 bases at J; junction bases unmatched: 8. This CDR3 region has 14 residues. CDR1 SGHTA and CDR2 FQGNSA come from the germline V gene. CDR3 sequence (DNA): TGTGCCAGCAGCCTGATGGGACAGATTTATGGCTACACCTTC. It specifies CASSLMGQIYGYTF.

The chain has TRBV5-1 and TRBJ2-1, with D possibly being TRBD1 (5 bases). Deletions cut 4 bases from V and 0 bases from J, with 11 bases between. Germline-derived CDR1 and CDR2 are SGHRS and YFSETQ. CDR3 length: 15 amino acids. The CDR3 protein is CASSPWQGSYNEQFF. CDR3 sequence (DNA): TGCGCCAGCAGCCCATGGCAGGGCTCCTACAATGAGCAGTTCTTC.

V and J are TRBV20-1 and TRBJ2-7; 12 bases match TRBD2. The CDR3 sequence is 11 residues long. The germline V gene encodes CDR1 DFQATT and CDR2 SNEGSKA (reference sequence). With 3 bases clipped from V and 12 bases from J, the junction kept 3 bases outside the gene matches. Here the CDR3 DNA reads TGCAGTGCTAGTACTAGCGGGGGGTGGTACTTC. Translating it yields CSASTSGGWYF.

CDR3 nucleotides: TGTGCCATCAGTTGGGTGGACAGGAGAAGCTCCTACGAGCAGTACTTC. Its protein is CAISWVDRRSSYEQYF. J is TRBJ2-7 and V is TRBV10-3, with 7 bases lining up with TRBD1. CDR3 length equals 16 residues. Germline loops: CDR1 ENHRY, CDR2 SYGVKD. Trimming took 5 bases from V and 0 from J; bases not matched to a gene: 10.

The rearrangement links TRBV18 to TRBJ1-5; D unresolved. Germline CDR1 reads KGHSH; CDR2 reads LQKENI. This CDR3 is built from 15 residues. V shed 1 base and J shed 2 bases, with 9 bases lying between them. In DNA form, the CDR3 reads TGTGCCAGCTCACCACTACAGAGGGGCAATCAGCCCCAGCATTTT. Its protein product is CASSPLQRGNQPQHF.

On this clone itself: Other nucleotide sequences in the sample specify the same CDR3. The chain joins TRBV5-1 to TRBJ2-1; 11 bases agree with TRBD2. The CDR3 is 15 amino acids. The V gene's germline CDR1 is SGHRS and CDR2 YFSETQ. With 1 base clipped from V and 5 bases from J, the junction kept 2 bases outside the gene matches. The CDR3 DNA follows: TGCGCCAGCAGCTTGACTAGCGGGGGAAACAATGAGCAGTTCTTC. Translating gives CASSLTSGGNNEQFF. The full variable domain, its missing parts supplied by reference TRBV5-1 and TRBJ2-1, is KAGVTQTPRYLIKTRGQQVTLSCSPISGHRSVSWYQQTPGQGLQFLFEYFSETQRNKGNFPGRFSGRQFSNSRSEMNVSTLELGDSALYLCASSLTSGGNNEQFFGPGTRLTVL.

The chain combines TRBV10-1 with TRBJ1-1; a weak D match, TRBD1 (5 bases). CDR1 and CDR2 from the germline V gene are WNHNN and SYGVQD (reference sequence). The CDR3 covers 14 residues. Deletions cut 4 bases from V and 7 bases from J, with 16 bases between. The CDR3: CASSARTRGGEAFF. CDR3 nucleotide sequence: TGCGCCAGCAGTGCCCGGACGAGGGGAGGTGAAGCTTTCTTT.

V usage is TRBV7-2 and J usage is TRBJ2-2; D not resolved. The V gene's germline CDR1 is SGHTA and CDR2 FQGNSA. The CDR3 extends over 12 amino acids. Trimming cost V 6 bases and J 8 bases, with 10 bases left between them. CDR3 sequence (DNA): TGTGCCAGCAGGGGCGAGAAAGGGGAGCTGTTTTTT. It encodes CASRGEKGELFF.

V gene TRBV7-2 combines with J gene TRBJ2-7; 12 nucleotides match TRBD2. Trimming removed 1 base from V and 2 bases from J; junction bases left unmatched: 6. The CDR3 contains 17 residues. Germline assignment: CDR1 SGHTA and CDR2 FQGNSA. The CDR3 region is CASSLVTPSGGAYEQYF. CDR3 coding DNA: TGTGCCAGCAGCTTAGTAACGCCTAGCGGGGGGGCCTACGAGCAGTACTTC.

Details on this clone: This same CDR3 is encoded by further DNA sequences in the sample. The chain has TRBV5-1 and TRBJ2-7, with TRBD1 identical over 9 bases. Germline CDR1 SGHRS, CDR2 YFSETQ. There are 14 residues in the CDR3. V dropped 4 bases and J dropped 1; count of bases not matched to a gene: 3. The CDR3, as DNA: TGCGCCAGCAGCAGGGGACAGGGTTCCTACGAGCAGTACTTC. As protein: CASSRGQGSYEQYF.

This chain connects TRBV21-1 to TRBJ1-6. TRBV21-1 has pseudogene status. The CDR3 sequence is 23 residues long. In DNA form, the CDR3 reads TGTGCCAGCAGCAAAACCTACCTCGGCCGGGCGCGCTGGAGGAACTCCTATAATTCACCCCTCCACTTT. Its protein is CASSKTYLGRARWRNSYNSPLHF.

The chain links TRBV27 to TRBJ1-2, with no clear D. The CDR3 contains 14 residues. Germline V gene sequence: CDR1 MNHEY, CDR2 SMNVEV (reference sequence). V was pared by 0 bases and J by 6 bases, with 11 bases between. CDR3 residues: CASSLSNPGDGYTF. DNA of the CDR3: TGTGCCAGCAGTTTATCGAACCCGGGAGATGGCTACACCTTC.

The chain joins TRBV10-3 to TRBJ2-6; D is possibly TRBD2 (5 bases). The CDR3 loop spans 16 amino acids. The V end was cut by 0 bases, the J end by 0 bases, with 6 bases between. Germline loops: CDR1 ENHRY, CDR2 SYGVKD. The CDR3 DNA sequence: TGTGCCATCAGTGAGTCAGGGAGCTCTGGGGCCAACGTCCTGACTTTC. Its protein product is CAISESGSSGANVLTF.

This clone was picked up one time. The rearrangement uses TRBV7-2 and TRBJ2-7; tentatively, D is TRBD1 (6 bases). Germline V gives CDR1 SGHTA, CDR2 FQGNSA. Trimming took off 1 base at V and 3 bases at J, with 10 bases between the two ends. The CDR3 spans 14 residues. CDR3: CASSLGVGGYEQYF. The CDR3 bases are TGTGCCAGCAGCTTAGGCGTAGGGGGCTACGAGCAGTACTTC.

The chain uses TRBV7-2 and TRBJ1-1, with 7 bases lining up with TRBD1. CDR1 is SGHTA and CDR2 is FQGNSA in the germline V gene. Trimming at V came to 5 bases and at J to 6 bases, leaving 9 bases not matched to a gene. This CDR3 is 14 amino acids long. The CDR3 spells CASSQRQGRAEAFF. The DNA of the CDR3 is TGTGCCAGCAGCCAAAGACAGGGTAGAGCTGAAGCTTTCTTT.

This rearrangement joins TRBV5-1 to TRBJ2-1; tentative D call: TRBD2 (6 bases). CDR3 size: 16 residues. V gave up 3 bases and J gave up 8 bases, with 21 bases separating them. CDR1 is SGHRS and CDR2 is YFSETQ in the germline V gene. CDR3 loop: CASSSRYSGAGDEQFF. Here the CDR3 DNA reads TGCGCCAGCAGCTCACGATATAGCGGAGCTGGCGATGAGCAGTTCTTC. Full variable domain (outside the CDR3, taken from reference TRBV5-1 and TRBJ2-1): KAGVTQTPRYLIKTRGQQVTLSCSPISGHRSVSWYQQTPGQGLQFLFEYFSETQRNKGNFPGRFSGRQFSNSRSEMNVSTLELGDSALYLCASSSRYSGAGDEQFFGPGTRLTVL.

Remarks on this clone: The sample contains more than one DNA sequence encoding this CDR3. The chain is built from TRBV5-1 and TRBJ2-7; tentatively, D is TRBD1 (5 bases). CDR1 and CDR2 (germline): SGHRS, YFSETQ. This CDR3 has 12 residues. The V and J ends lost 0 bases and 5 bases respectively, with 6 bases between them. The CDR3 spells CASSLAGNEQYF. The CDR3 region has the DNA TGCGCCAGCAGCTTGGCAGGGAACGAGCAGTACTTC.

This clone has only one observation. The chain combines TRBV19 with TRBJ2-7, with a weak D call TRBD1 (5 bases). This CDR3 spans 14 amino acids. Trimming left V 5 bases short and J 0 bases short, with 11 bases between. The germline V gene encodes CDR1 LNHDA and CDR2 SQIVND (reference sequence). The CDR3 protein is CASSHTGTSYEQYF. DNA of the CDR3: TGTGCCAGTAGTCATACAGGCACCTCCTACGAGCAGTACTTC.

CDR3 bases: TGTGCCAGCAGCCCGGGGAGCCGACCGTCTGGGGCCAACGTCCTGACTTTC. It is translated as CASSPGSRPSGANVLTF. The gene calls are TRBV7-2 and TRBJ2-6, with D perhaps TRBD2 (5 bases). The CDR3 totals 17 residues. V lost 5 bases and J lost 1, with 15 bases in between. CDR1 is SGHTA, CDR2 FQGNSA, per germline.

The chain couples TRBV6-5 to TRBJ2-7; TRBD2 agrees at 8 bases. The CDR3 is 14 residues long. Germline lookup yields CDR1 MNHEY and CDR2 SVGAGI. With V trimmed by 6 bases and J by 1 base, 5 bases remained unmatched. CDR3 in DNA: TGTGCCAGCAGCTTCGGGGGGGTTTCCTACGAGCAGTACTTC. It yields the protein CASSFGGVSYEQYF.

This chain connects TRBV5-6 to TRBJ1-4; D ambiguous. Trimming stripped 2 bases from V and 0 bases from J, with 8 bases between. This CDR3 spans 15 amino acids. The germline CDR1 and CDR2 sequences are SGHDT and YYEEEE. The CDR3 spells CASSFSPATNEKLFF. DNA of the CDR3: TGTGCCAGCAGCTTTTCACCAGCAACTAATGAAAAACTGTTTTTT.

The rearrangement uses TRBV7-2 and TRBJ1-5; tentatively, D is TRBD1 (5 bases). CDR1 and CDR2 (germline): SGHTA, FQGNSA. Trimming shortened V by 1 base and J by 0 bases, and 10 bases separated the two germline ends. This CDR3 region has 16 residues. CDR3 protein: CASSLVPGNSNQPQHF. Written as DNA, the CDR3 is TGTGCCAGCAGCTTAGTCCCAGGGAATAGCAATCAGCCCCAGCATTTT.

The chain is built from TRBV6-2 or TRBV6-3 and TRBJ2-7; the match to TRBD2 covers 14 bases. The germline V gene encodes CDR1 MNHEY and CDR2 SVGEGT. This CDR3 is 16 amino acids long. With 5 bases clipped from V and 2 bases from J, the junction kept 5 bases outside the gene matches. The CDR3 here is CASSPLGLAGAYEQYF. The CDR3 DNA sequence: TGTGCCAGCAGTCCCCTGGGACTAGCGGGGGCCTACGAGCAGTACTTC.